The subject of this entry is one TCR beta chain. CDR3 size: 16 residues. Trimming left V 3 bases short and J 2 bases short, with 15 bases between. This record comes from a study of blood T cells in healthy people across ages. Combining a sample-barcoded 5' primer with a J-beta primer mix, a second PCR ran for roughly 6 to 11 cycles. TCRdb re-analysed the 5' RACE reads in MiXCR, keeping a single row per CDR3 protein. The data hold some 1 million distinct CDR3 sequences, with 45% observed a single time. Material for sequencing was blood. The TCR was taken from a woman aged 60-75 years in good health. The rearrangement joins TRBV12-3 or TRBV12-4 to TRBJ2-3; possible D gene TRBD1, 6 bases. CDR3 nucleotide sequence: TGTGCCAGCAGTTTTCTCTATAGGGGACACACAGATACGCAGTATTTT. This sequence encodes CASSFLYRGHTDTQYF.